The 27 T cell receptor beta chains below were found in one sample sequenced in a study of tumor-infiltrating lymphocytes in primary liver carcinoma listed by TCRdb under 2017. RNA from unsorted whole blood was extracted with TRIzol reagent, and germline DNA was obtained with the DNeasy Blood & Tissue kit. Sequencing instrument: Illumina HiSeq 2500. A constant-region primer and ProtoScript II reverse transcriptase were used to reverse-transcribe TCRbeta-specific cDNA from 500 ng total RNA. Three nested multiplex PCR rounds, following a slightly modified ARM-PCR procedure, were used to build the TCRbeta libraries. Each of the first two PCR rounds ran for about 10 cycles and used multiplex TRBV1-TRBV30 forward primers together with a Cbeta reverse primer. TCRdb trimmed the raw reads at Q25, called clones with MiXCR and kept productive beta chains. Rows with a matching CDR3 protein are joined into one entry that keeps the most common DNA and genes. The sample records 330,000 or so distinct CDR3 sequences, less than 65% of which are singletons. Of the sample, 5.5% to 8% is held by the ten largest clones.

Sequenced: peripheral blood. These receptors all stem from a man aged 40-49 years with primary liver carcinoma and hepatitis B virus infection.

In the case of this clonotype: Compared with germline, one end of the junction differs, possibly owing to a read error. The rearrangement joins TRBV6-5 to TRBJ2-1; the D gene is possibly TRBD2 (5 bases). Germline lookup yields CDR1 MNHEY and CDR2 SVGAGI. This CDR3 is 13 amino acids long. The CDR3 region is CASRLTRSNVQFF. In DNA, the CDR3 is TGTGCCAGCAGGTTAACTAGGAGTAATGTGCAGTTCTTC.

Turning to this clonotype: A read error may explain this, as a much larger clone is one base away. The chain employs TRBV6-2 or TRBV6-3 and TRBJ1-6; 9 positions agree with TRBD1. CDR1 MNHEY and CDR2 SVGEGT come from the germline V gene. J was trimmed by 14 bases and V by 10 bases; bases with no gene match: 12. The CDR3 has 13 residues. CDR3 in amino acids: CATGQGTNSALHF. For the CDR3, the DNA is TGTGCCACCGGACAGGGGACTAACTCAGCCCTCCACTTT.

This clonotype was observed many times. This chain connects TRBV4-1 to TRBJ2-1; a possible D gene is TRBD1 (6 bases). Germline V gives CDR1 MGHRA, CDR2 YSYEKL. V lost 2 bases to trimming and J lost 5 bases, with 13 bases between them. CDR3 length: 15 amino acids. CDR3 amino acids: CASSQTVQGNNEQFF. CDR3 DNA: TGCGCCAGCAGCCAAACTGTACAGGGCAACAATGAGCAGTTCTTC.

This clonotype came up many times. The gene calls are TRBV11-2 and TRBJ2-7; D is ambiguous. Germline assignment: CDR1 SGHAT and CDR2 FQNNGV. This CDR3 region has 14 residues. Trimming took off 5 bases at V and 3 bases at J, with 14 bases between the two ends. CDR3 loop: CASSPPLGNYEQYF. As DNA, the CDR3 is TGTGCCAGCAGCCCCCCGTTGGGCAACTACGAGCAGTACTTC.

In the case of this clonotype: At one end the junction does not follow the germline gene, possibly because of a read error. The V and J genes are TRBV29-1 and TRBJ2-7; 9 bases are shared with TRBD1. The CDR3 totals 13 residues. Germline V CDR1 and CDR2: SQVTM, ANQGSEA. CDR3 amino acids: CSVVTGGTSEQYF. CDR3 DNA: TGCAGTGTTGTTACAGGGGGCACTTCCGAGCAGTACTTC.

Details on this clonotype: The conserved phenylalanine or tryptophan normally closing the CDR3 is absent here, so this likely arose from a read error. CDR3 loop: CASRTTTAHTEAFL. As DNA, the CDR3 is TGTGCCAGCAGGACCACGACGGCCCACACTGAAGCTTTCCTT. V and J are TRBV6-5 and TRBJ1-1; no clear D gene. CDR3 size: 14 residues. V was shortened by 6 bases and J by 3 bases, with 14 bases between the two germline ends. Germline V gene data show CDR1 as MNHEY and CDR2 as SVGAGI.

This chain connects TRBV28 to TRBJ1-6; D might be TRBD1 (6 bases). V gave up 7 bases and J gave up 7 bases, with 14 bases separating them. The germline V gene has CDR1 MDHEN and CDR2 SYDVKM. The CDR3 is 14 residues long. Here the CDR3 reads CASTSPGQNSPLHF. As DNA, the CDR3 is TGTGCCAGCACTTCCCCGGGACAAAATTCACCCCTCCACTTT.

In this sample, this clonotype turned up once. The CDR3 region is CVGSFKGLAGPQDTQYF. DNA for the CDR3: TGTGTCGGCAGCTTCAAGGGACTAGCGGGGCCCCAAGATACGCAGTATTTT. The rearrangement joins TRBV11-2 to TRBJ2-3; 13 bases are shared with TRBD2. CDR1 SGHAT and CDR2 FQNNGV come from the germline V gene. This CDR3 comprises 17 residues. Full variable domain (outside the CDR3, taken from reference TRBV11-2 and TRBJ2-3): EAGVAQSPRYKIIEKRQSVAFWCNPISGHATLYWYQQILGQGPKLLIQFQNNGVVDDSQLPKDRFSAERLKGVDSTLKIQPAKLEDSAVYLCVGSFKGLAGPQDTQYFGPGTRLTVL.

This clonotype has only one observation. A much larger clone lies one base from this, so it may be a read error. The chain joins TRBV29-1 to TRBJ2-7, with TRBD2 as a possible D gene (6 bases). V was cut by 7 bases and J by 3 bases, with 28 bases left in between. Germline CDR1 and CDR2: SQVTM and ANQGSEA. The CDR3 covers 17 residues. CDR3 sequence (DNA): TGCAGCGCCACCACCGGGACTGGCGGGCGAGCCGGCTACGAGCAGTACTTC. This gives the protein CSATTGTGGRAGYEQYF.

This chain connects TRBV7-3 to TRBJ2-3; D is perhaps TRBD1 (5 bases). V lost 5 bases and J lost 1, with 16 bases in between. This CDR3 is 16 amino acids long. In germline, CDR1 is SGHTA, CDR2 FQGTGA. The CDR3 nucleotides read TGTGCCAGCAGCCTCCAGGCAGGGTACGGCACAGATACGCAGTATTTT. Translation: CASSLQAGYGTDTQYF. The full variable domain, its missing parts supplied by reference TRBV7-3 and TRBJ2-3, is GAGVSQTPSNKVTEKGKYVELRCDPISGHTALYWYRQSLGQGPEFLIYFQGTGAADDSGLPNDRFFAVRPEGSVSTLKIQRTERGDSAVYLCASSLQAGYGTDTQYFGPGTRLTVL.

A word on this clonotype: An end of the junction does not agree with germline; a read error may underlie this. The chain recombines TRBV10-3 with TRBJ2-3; TRBD2 aligns across 7 bases. The length of the CDR3 is 15 residues. Germline loops: CDR1 ENHRY, CDR2 SYGVKD. The CDR3 protein is CASSLAASGAVTQYF. CDR3 bases: TGCGCCAGCAGTCTAGCGGCGTCCGGGGCAGTTACGCAGTATTTT.

With regard to this clonotype: One junction end does not reproduce the germline sequence, and a read error may be involved. The chain couples TRBV5-6 to TRBJ2-5; D is undetermined. Germline V gives CDR1 SGHDT, CDR2 YYEEEE. This CDR3 is 11 amino acids long. CDR3 residues: CASSSQETQCF. DNA of the CDR3: TGTGCCAGCAGTTCGCAAGAGACCCAGTGCTTC.

The J gene is TRBJ2-5, the V gene TRBV11-2; D remains ambiguous. The CDR3 runs to 13 residues. The V end was cut by 1 base, the J end by 3 bases, with 6 bases between. Germline values: CDR1 SGHAT, CDR2 FQNNGV. CDR3: CASSLARKETQYF. CDR3 nucleotides: TGTGCCAGCAGCTTAGCCAGAAAAGAGACCCAGTACTTC.

This clonotype was counted between two and nine times. This chain links TRBV6-5 with TRBJ1-2; D is possibly TRBD1 (5 bases). The CDR3 covers 14 residues. Germline V gene lookup returns CDR1 MNHEY and CDR2 SVGAGI. V was clipped by 6 bases and J by 1 base, with 12 bases between them. Here the CDR3 DNA reads TGTGCCAGCAGCAAAGCAGGGCTTAACTATGGCTACACCTTC. As protein: CASSKAGLNYGYTF.

The rearrangement joins TRBV11-2 to TRBJ2-1; the D gene is possibly TRBD2 (7 bases). Trimming cost V 6 bases and J 8 bases, with 23 bases left between them. This CDR3 comprises 16 residues. Germline V CDR1 and CDR2: SGHAT, FQNNGV. The CDR3 protein is CASREAGASWRHEQFF. For the CDR3, the DNA is TGTGCCAGCAGGGAGGCGGGGGCTAGCTGGAGGCATGAGCAGTTCTTC.

This clonotype was counted a single time. The chain recombines TRBV7-9 with TRBJ2-6, with a weak D call TRBD1 (5 bases). Germline assignment: CDR1 SEHNR and CDR2 FQNEAQ (reference sequence). V was clipped by 8 bases and J by 0 bases, with 20 bases between them. The CDR3 is made up of 18 amino acids. This CDR3 is CASVRKKTESSGANVLTF. DNA for the CDR3: TGTGCCAGCGTACGAAAGAAGACAGAAAGCTCTGGGGCCAACGTCCTGACTTTC.

At least ten counts were recorded for this clonotype. V and J are TRBV5-1 and TRBJ2-7; TRBD1 aligns across 8 bases. This CDR3 region has 15 residues. The V and J ends lost 0 bases and 4 bases, in that order; junction bases with no gene match: 6. Germline V CDR1 and CDR2: SGHRS, YFSETQ. For the CDR3, the DNA is TGCGCCAGCAGCTTGGCGATCACAGGGGGTTACGAGCAGTACTTC. Its protein product is CASSLAITGGYEQYF.

About this clonotype itself: One base away lies a much larger clone, so this may be a sequencing read error. The CDR3 DNA reads as TGCGCCAGCAGCCAAGAGAGGAGTCTCACAGATACGCAGTATTTT. Its protein product is CASSQERSLTDTQYF. The chain employs TRBV4-3 and TRBJ2-3; D remains ambiguous. Germline CDR1 LGHNA, CDR2 YSLEER. V was trimmed by 0 bases and J by 2 bases, leaving 9 bases between them. CDR3 length: 15 amino acids.

About this clonotype: Mismatch with germline at one junction end may stem from a read error. This chain links TRBV11-2 with TRBJ1-5, with D tentatively TRBD1 (5 bases). CDR3 length: 14 amino acids. CDR1 is SGHAT and CDR2 is FQNNGV in the germline V gene. In nucleotides, the CDR3 is TGTGCCAGCAGCTCCGATGGGGGTGGTCAGCCCCGGCATTTT. Its protein is CASSSDGGGQPRHF.

The chain couples TRBV5-1 to TRBJ2-7; TRBD1 agrees at 8 bases. Germline V lookup: CDR1 SGHRS, CDR2 YFSETQ. This CDR3 comprises 15 residues. The V and J ends lost 4 bases and 7 bases, in that order; junction bases with no gene match: 13. The CDR3 sequence is CASSLTTGAEYEQYF. CDR3 nucleotides: TGCGCCAGCAGCCTCACGACAGGGGCCGAATATGAGCAGTACTTC.

This clonotype was recorded only once. Relative to the germline gene, one junction end is altered; a read error may explain this. The chain has TRBV11-2 and TRBJ2-7; D gene unclear. The CDR3 covers 11 residues. Germline V gene sequence: CDR1 SGHAT, CDR2 FQNNGV. Here the CDR3 DNA reads TGTGCCAGCAACCAACCCAACGAGCAATACTTC. Its protein product is CASNQPNEQYF.

Points on this clonotype: A single base separates this from a much larger clone, so it may be a read error. The chain is built from TRBV6-5 and TRBJ2-2; 7 nucleotides match TRBD2. CDR1 MNHEY and CDR2 SVGAGI come from the germline V gene. CDR3 length: 16 residues. CDR3 sequence reads: CASSYEMAGATEELFF. The CDR3 DNA follows: TGTGCCAGCAGTTACGAAATGGCGGGAGCCACCGAGGAGCTGTTTTTT.

Points on this clonotype: At one of its ends the junction is not consistent with the germline gene, which may arise from a read error. The chain is built from TRBV6-1 and TRBJ2-7; maybe TRBD2 (5 bases). Germline CDR1 and CDR2: MNHNS and SASEGT. This CDR3 has 13 amino acids. As DNA, the CDR3 is TGTGCCAGCAGCGAGGGCCTACGCTACGAGCAATACTTC. This codes for CASSEGLRYEQYF.

This clonotype was found a few times. The chain carries TRBV28 and TRBJ2-4; 10 bases align to TRBD2. Germline V gene lookup returns CDR1 MDHEN and CDR2 SYDVKM. This CDR3 region has 18 residues. V dropped 5 bases and J dropped 3; count of bases not matched to a gene: 13. The DNA of the CDR3 is TGTGCCAGCAGTCCCTCCGGGCTAGCGGGAGTCGGCAAAAACATTCAGTACTTC. Its translation is CASSPSGLAGVGKNIQYF.

This clonotype occurred a few times. The chain combines TRBV5-1 with TRBJ2-1; D is ambiguous. CDR1 SGHRS and CDR2 YFSETQ come from the germline V gene. The CDR3 length is 15 residues. Trimming took off 2 bases at V and 2 bases at J, with 11 bases between the two ends. CDR3 DNA: TGCGCCAGCAGCTTCCTTGGTACCACCTACAATGAGCAGTTCTTC. Protein product: CASSFLGTTYNEQFF. The whole variable domain, filled in from reference TRBV5-1 and TRBJ2-1, reads KAGVTQTPRYLIKTRGQQVTLSCSPISGHRSVSWYQQTPGQGLQFLFEYFSETQRNKGNFPGRFSGRQFSNSRSEMNVSTLELGDSALYLCASSFLGTTYNEQFFGPGTRLTVL.

Points on this clonotype: This may arise from a read error, as a much more abundant clone is one base away. The genes are TRBV12-3 or TRBV12-4 and TRBJ2-7, with 9 positions matching TRBD1. This CDR3 spans 13 amino acids. The V and J ends lost 9 bases and 2 bases, in that order; junction bases with no gene match: 5. Here the CDR3 reads CASGQGQTYEQYF. The CDR3 nucleotides are TGTGCCAGTGGACAGGGGCAGACCTACGAGCAGTACTTC.

This clonotype was detected only once. The chain recombines TRBV19 with TRBJ2-1; a weak D match, TRBD2 (6 bases). With 5 bases removed from V and 15 bases from J, the gap between germline ends came to 23 bases. The CDR3 is made up of 14 amino acids. Germline-derived CDR1 and CDR2 are LNHDA and SQIVND (reference sequence). In nucleotides, the CDR3 is TGTGCCAGTAGTTACCTCCAAGGAGGGAGTGACGCGTTCTTC. This gives the protein CASSYLQGGSDAFF.